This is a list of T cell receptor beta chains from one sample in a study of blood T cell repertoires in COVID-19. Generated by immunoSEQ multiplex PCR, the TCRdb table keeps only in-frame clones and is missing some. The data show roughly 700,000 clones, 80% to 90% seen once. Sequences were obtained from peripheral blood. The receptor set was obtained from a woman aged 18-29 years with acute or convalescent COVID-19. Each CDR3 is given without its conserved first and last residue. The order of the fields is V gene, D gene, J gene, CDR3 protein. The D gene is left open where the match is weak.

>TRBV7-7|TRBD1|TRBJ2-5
ASSLALRGRETQY
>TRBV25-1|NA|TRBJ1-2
ASSGPYALANYGYT
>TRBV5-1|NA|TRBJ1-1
ASSFYLRQRNTEAF
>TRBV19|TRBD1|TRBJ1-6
ASSIDPGGGRNSPLH
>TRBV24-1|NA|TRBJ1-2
ATSDQGLVGYT
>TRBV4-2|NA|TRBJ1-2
ASSQVEGYGYT
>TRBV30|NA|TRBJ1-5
AWSRSRQGIVSNQPQH
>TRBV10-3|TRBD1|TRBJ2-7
AINSQGMDYEQY
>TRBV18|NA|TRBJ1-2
ASSPIKEGMGYGYT
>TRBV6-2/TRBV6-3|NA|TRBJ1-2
ASSSSTDSALNYGYT
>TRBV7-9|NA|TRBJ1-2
ASTPPGQGNYGYT
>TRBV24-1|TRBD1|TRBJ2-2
ATSKNSGTGTGELF
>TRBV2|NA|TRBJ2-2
ASIGSGANTGELF
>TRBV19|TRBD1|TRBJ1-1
ASYSGQGGHTEAF
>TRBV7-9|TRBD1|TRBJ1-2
ASSFNRGVSNYGYT
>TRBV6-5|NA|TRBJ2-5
ASSVAEKETQY
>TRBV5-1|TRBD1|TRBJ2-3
ASRPGQITDTQY
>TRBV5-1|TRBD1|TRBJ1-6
ASQGTGPYNSPLH
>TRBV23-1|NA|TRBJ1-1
ASSQSHRNQLTEAF
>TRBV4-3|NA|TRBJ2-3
ASSQDAALSTDTQY
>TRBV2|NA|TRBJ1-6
ASSEGSEGSPLH
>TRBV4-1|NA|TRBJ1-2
ASSQTEKLKTNYGYT
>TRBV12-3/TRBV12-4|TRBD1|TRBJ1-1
ASSLARDSEAF
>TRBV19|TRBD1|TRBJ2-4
ATSDRGGNIQY
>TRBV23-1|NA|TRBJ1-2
ASSQKTRNNYGYT
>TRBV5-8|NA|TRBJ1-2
ASSPDRNYGYT
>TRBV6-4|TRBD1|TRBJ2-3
ASSEQGADTQY
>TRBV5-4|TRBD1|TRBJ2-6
ASSLADRGPGANVLT
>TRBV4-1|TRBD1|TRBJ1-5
ASSQGTGPQDQPQH
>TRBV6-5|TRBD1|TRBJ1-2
ASSRDRRYGYT
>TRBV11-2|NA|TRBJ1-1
ASRQFGAGEAF
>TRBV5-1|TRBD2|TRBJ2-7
ASSLTSGTYEQY
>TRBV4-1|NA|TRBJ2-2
ASSPPPLSAGELF
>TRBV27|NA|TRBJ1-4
ASRPGSGYEKLF
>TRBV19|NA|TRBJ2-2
ASSIRPGAGELF